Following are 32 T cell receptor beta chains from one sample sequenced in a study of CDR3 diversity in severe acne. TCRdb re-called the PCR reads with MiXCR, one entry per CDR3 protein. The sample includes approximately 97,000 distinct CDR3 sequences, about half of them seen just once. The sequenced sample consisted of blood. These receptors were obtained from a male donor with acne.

The CDR3 DNA reads as TGTGCCGGCAGTTTAACCGCGGGAATCTCCTACGAGCAGTACGTC. Protein: CAGSLTAGISYEQYV. V is TRBV27 and J is TRBJ2-7; D is perhaps TRBD2 (6 bases). The CDR3 totals 15 residues. Germline V lookup: CDR1 MNHEY, CDR2 SMNVEV (reference sequence).

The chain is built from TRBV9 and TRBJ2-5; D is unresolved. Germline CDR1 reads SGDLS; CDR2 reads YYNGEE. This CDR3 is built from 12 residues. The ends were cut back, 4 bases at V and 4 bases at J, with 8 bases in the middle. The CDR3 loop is CASSQESETQYF. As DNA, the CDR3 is TGTGCCAGCAGCCAAGAGTCAGAGACCCAGTACTTC.

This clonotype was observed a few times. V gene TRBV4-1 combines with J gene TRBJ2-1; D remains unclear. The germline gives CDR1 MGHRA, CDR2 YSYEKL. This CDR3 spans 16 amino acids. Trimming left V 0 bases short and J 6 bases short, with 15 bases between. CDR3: CASSQDTGGALNEQFF. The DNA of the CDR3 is TGCGCCAGCAGCCAAGATACGGGTGGCGCCCTCAATGAGCAGTTCTTC.

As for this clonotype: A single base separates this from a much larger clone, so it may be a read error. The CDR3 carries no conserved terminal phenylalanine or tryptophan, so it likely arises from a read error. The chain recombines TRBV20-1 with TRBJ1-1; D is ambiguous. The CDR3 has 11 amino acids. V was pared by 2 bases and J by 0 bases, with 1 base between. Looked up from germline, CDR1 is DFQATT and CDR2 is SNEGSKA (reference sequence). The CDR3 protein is CSARLNTEAFL. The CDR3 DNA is TGCAGTGCTAGATTGAACACTGAAGCTTTCTTG.

CDR3 DNA: TGTGCCAGCAGCTCCCCCGGGACTAGCGGCTACGAGCAGTACTTC. Protein: CASSSPGTSGYEQYF. The rearrangement links TRBV11-3 to TRBJ2-7; TRBD2 aligns across 11 bases. The CDR3 is 15 residues long. V shed 4 bases, J shed 3 bases, and the junction held 5 bases outside the gene matches. Germline lookup yields CDR1 SGHNT and CDR2 YENEEA. Filled out from reference TRBV11-3 and TRBJ2-7, the complete variable domain reads EAGVVQSPRYKIIEKKQPVAFWCNPISGHNTLYWYLQNLGQGPELLIRYENEEAVDDSQLPKDRFSAERLKGVDSTLKIQPAELGDSAVYLCASSSPGTSGYEQYFGPGTRLTVT.

The CDR3 here is CASNTQDGDNYGYTF. CDR3 DNA sequence: TGTGCCAGTAATACTCAGGACGGGGATAACTATGGCTACACCTTC. The rearrangement joins TRBV19 to TRBJ1-2; no clear D. The length of the CDR3 is 15 residues. CDR1 LNHDA and CDR2 SQIVND come from the germline V gene (reference sequence). Deletions cut 7 bases from V and 1 base from J, with 16 bases between.

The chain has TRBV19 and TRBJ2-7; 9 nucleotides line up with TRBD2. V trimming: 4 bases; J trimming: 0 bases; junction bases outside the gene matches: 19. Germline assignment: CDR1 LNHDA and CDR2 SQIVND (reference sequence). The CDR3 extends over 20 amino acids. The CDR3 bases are TGTGCCAGTAGTAAGGGTATTAGCGGGGGTGCACCTCCGTGCTCCTACGAGCAGTACTTC. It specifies CASSKGISGGAPPCSYEQYF. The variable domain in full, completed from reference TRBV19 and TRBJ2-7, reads DGGITQSPKYLFRKEGQNVTLSCEQNLNHDAMYWYRQDPGQGLRLIYYSQIVNDFQKGDIAEGYSVSREKKESFPLTVTSAQKNPTAFYLCASSKGISGGAPPCSYEQYFGPGTRLTVT.

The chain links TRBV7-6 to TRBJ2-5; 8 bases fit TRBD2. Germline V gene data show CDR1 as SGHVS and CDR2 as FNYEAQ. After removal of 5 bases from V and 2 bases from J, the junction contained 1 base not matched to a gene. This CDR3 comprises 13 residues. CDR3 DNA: TGTGCCAGCAGCCAGCGGGAGCAAGAGACCCAGTACTTC. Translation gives CASSQREQETQYF.

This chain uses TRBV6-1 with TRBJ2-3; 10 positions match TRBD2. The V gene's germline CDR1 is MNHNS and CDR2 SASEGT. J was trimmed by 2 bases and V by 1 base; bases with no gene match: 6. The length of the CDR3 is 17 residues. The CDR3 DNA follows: TGTGCCAGCAGTGAAGAGGAAGGACTAGCGGCCACAGATACGCAGTATTTT. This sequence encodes CASSEEEGLAATDTQYF.

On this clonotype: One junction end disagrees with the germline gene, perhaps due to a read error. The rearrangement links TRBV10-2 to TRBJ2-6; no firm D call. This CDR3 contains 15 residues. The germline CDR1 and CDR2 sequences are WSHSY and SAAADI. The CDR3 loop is CASSDPGSGANVLTF. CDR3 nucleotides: TGTGCCAGCAGTGATCCGGGCTCTGGGGCCAACGTCCTGACTTTC.

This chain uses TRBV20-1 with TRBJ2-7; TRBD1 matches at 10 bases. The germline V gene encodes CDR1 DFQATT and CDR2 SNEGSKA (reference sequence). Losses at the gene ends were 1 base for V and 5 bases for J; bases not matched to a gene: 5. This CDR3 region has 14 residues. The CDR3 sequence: CSARGGQGFHEQYF. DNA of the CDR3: TGCAGTGCTAGAGGGGGACAGGGGTTCCACGAGCAGTACTTC.

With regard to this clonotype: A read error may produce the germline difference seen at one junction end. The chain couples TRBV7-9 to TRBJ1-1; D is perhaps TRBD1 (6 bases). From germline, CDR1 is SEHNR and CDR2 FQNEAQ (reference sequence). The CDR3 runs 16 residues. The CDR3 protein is CASSLAVVGGVTEAFF. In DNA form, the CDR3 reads TGTGCCAGCAGCTTAGCGGTCGTGGGGGGCGTCACTGAAGCTTTCTTC.

In DNA, the CDR3 is TGTGCCACCAGCAGAGAAGTGGTCGGAGTATATGGCTACACCTTC. Translating it yields CATSREVVGVYGYTF. The chain is built from TRBV15 and TRBJ1-2; no reliable D call. With 0 bases removed from V and 5 bases from J, the gap between germline ends came to 13 bases. The CDR3 is 15 residues long. Germline values: CDR1 LNHNV, CDR2 YYDKDF (reference sequence).

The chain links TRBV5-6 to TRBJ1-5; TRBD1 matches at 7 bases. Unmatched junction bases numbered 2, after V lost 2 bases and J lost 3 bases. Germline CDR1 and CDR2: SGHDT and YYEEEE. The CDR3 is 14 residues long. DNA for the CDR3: TGTGCCAGCAGCTTAGGACAGGTCAATCAGCCCCAGCATTTT. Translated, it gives CASSLGQVNQPQHF.

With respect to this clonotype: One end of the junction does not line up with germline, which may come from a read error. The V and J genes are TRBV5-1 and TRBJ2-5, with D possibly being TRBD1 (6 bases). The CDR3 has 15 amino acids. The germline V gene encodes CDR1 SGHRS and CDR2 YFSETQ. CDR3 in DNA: TGCGCCAGCGGCTTCTTAACAGGGACATTGGAGACCCAGTACTTC. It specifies CASGFLTGTLETQYF.

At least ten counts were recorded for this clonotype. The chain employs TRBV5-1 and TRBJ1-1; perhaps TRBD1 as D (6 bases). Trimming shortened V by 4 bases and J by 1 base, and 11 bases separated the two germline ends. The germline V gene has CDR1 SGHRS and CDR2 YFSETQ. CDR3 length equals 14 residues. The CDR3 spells CASSLGTTNTEAFF. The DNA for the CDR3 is TGCGCCAGCAGCCTCGGGACAACGAACACTGAAGCTTTCTTT.

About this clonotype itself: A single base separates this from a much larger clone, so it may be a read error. In nucleotides, the CDR3 is TGTGCCAGTAGTATCCTCACACAGGGCGGGAAACTGTTTTTT. It encodes CASSILTQGGKLFF. This chain links TRBV19 with TRBJ1-4, with D maybe TRBD1 (6 bases). CDR1 and CDR2 (germline): LNHDA, SQIVND (reference sequence). Deletions cut 3 bases from V and 11 bases from J, with 16 bases between. The CDR3 consists of 14 residues. The full variable domain, its missing parts supplied by reference TRBV19 and TRBJ1-4, is DGGITQSPKYLFRKEGQNVTLSCEQNLNHDAMYWYRQDPGQGLRLIYYSQIVNDFQKGDIAEGYSVSREKKESFPLTVTSAQKNPTAFYLCASSILTQGGKLFFGSGTQLSVL.

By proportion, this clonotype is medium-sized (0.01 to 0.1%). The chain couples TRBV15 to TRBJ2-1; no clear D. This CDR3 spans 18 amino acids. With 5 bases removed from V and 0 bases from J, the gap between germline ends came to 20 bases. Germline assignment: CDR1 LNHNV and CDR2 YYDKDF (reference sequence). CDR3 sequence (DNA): TGTGCCACCAGCTATCTAGGCTCCGAAATTTACTCCTACAATGAGCAGTTCTTC. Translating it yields CATSYLGSEIYSYNEQFF. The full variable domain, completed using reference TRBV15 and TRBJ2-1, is DAMVIQNPRYQVTQFGKPVTLSCSQTLNHNVMYWYQQKSSQAPKLLFHYYDKDFNNEADTPDNFQSRRPNTSFCFLDIRSPGLGDTAMYLCATSYLGSEIYSYNEQFFGPGTRLTVL.

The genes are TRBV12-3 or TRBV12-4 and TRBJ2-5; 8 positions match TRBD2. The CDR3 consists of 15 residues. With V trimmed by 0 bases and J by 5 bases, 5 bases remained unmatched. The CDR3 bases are TGTGCCAGCAGTTTAGCGGGACTAGGTGTGGAGACCCAGTACTTC. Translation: CASSLAGLGVETQYF.

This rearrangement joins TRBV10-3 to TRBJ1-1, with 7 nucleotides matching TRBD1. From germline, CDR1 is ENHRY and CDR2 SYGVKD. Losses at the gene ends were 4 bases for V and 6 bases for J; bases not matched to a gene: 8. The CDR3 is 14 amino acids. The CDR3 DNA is TGTGCCATCAGTGGGGGACAGAGATACGCTGAAGCTTTCTTT. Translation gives CAISGGQRYAEAFF.

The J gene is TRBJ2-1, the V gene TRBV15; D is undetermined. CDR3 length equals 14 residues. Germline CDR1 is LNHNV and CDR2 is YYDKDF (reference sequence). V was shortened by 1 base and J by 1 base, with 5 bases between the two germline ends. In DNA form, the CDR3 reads TGTGCCACCAGCAGAGGGGGATCCTACAATGAGCAGTTCTTC. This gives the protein CATSRGGSYNEQFF.

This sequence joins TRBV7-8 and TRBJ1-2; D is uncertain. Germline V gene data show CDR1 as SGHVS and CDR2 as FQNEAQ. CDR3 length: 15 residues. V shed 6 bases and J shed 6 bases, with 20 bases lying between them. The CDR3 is CASSFSPRSSDGYTF. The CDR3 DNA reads TGTGCCAGCAGTTTTTCTCCTCGGAGTTCAGATGGCTACACCTTC.

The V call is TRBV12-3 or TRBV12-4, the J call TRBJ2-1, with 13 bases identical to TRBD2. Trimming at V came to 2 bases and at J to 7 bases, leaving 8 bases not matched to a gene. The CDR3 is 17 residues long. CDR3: CASSLLGLAGPWNEQFF. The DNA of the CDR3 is TGTGCCAGCAGTTTATTGGGACTAGCGGGACCGTGGAATGAGCAGTTCTTC.

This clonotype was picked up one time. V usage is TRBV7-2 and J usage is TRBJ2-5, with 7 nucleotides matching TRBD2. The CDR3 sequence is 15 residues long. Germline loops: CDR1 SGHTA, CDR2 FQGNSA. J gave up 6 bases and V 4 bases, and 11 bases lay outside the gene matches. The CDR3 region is CASSYWGGGGKTQYF. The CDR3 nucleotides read TGTGCCAGCAGCTATTGGGGGGGGGGGGGGAAGACCCAGTACTTC.

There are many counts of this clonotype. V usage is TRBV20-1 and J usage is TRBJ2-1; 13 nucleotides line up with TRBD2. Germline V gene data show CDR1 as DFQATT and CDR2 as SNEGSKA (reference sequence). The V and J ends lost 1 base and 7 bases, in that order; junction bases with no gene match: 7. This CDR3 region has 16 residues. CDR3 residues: CSARGTSGRGVNEQFF. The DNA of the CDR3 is TGCAGTGCTAGAGGGACTAGCGGGAGAGGGGTAAATGAGCAGTTCTTC.

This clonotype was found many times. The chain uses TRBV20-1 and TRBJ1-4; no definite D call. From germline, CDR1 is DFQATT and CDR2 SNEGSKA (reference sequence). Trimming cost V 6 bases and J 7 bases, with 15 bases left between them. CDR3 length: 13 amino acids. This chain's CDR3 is CSAPGRWGEKLFF. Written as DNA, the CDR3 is TGCAGTGCCCCGGGCCGGTGGGGTGAAAAACTGTTTTTT.

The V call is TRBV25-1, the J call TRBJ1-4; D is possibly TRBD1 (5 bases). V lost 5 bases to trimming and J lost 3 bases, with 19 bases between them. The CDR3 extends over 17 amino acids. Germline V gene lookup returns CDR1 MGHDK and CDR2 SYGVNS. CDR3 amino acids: CASSYPSGVQANEKLFF. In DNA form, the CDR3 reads TGTGCCAGCAGTTACCCCTCGGGGGTTCAAGCTAATGAAAAACTGTTTTTT.

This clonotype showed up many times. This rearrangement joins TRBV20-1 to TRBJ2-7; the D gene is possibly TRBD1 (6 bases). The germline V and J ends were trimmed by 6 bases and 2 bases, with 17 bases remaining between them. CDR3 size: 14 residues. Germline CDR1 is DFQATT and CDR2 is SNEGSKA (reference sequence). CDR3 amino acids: CSAQQGLPTYEQYV. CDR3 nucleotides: TGCAGTGCCCAACAGGGCCTACCCACCTACGAGCAGTACGTC.

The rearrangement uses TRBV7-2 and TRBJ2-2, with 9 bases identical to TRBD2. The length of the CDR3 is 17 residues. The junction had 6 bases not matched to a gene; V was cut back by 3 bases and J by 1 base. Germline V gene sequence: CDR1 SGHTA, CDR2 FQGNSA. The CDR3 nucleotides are TGTGCCAGCAGCTTGGGGGTAGCGGGGGAGAACACCGGGGAGCTGTTTTTT. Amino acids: CASSLGVAGENTGELFF.

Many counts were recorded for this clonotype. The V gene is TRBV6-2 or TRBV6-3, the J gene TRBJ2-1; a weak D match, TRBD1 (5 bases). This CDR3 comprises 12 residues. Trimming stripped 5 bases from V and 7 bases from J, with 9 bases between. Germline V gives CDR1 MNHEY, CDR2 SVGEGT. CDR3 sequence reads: CASSQTVNEQFF. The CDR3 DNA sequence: TGTGCCAGCAGTCAGACAGTTAATGAGCAGTTCTTC.

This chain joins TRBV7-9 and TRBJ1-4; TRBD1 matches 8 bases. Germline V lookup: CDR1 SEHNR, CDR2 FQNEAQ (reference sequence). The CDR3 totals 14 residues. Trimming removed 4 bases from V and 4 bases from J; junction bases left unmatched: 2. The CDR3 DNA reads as TGTGCCAGCAGCTGGGGACAGGATAATGAAAAACTGTTTTTT. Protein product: CASSWGQDNEKLFF.

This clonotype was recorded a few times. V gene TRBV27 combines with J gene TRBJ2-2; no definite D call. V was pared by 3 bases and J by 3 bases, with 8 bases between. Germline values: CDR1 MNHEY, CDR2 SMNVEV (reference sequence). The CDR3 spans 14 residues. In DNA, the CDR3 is TGTGCCAGCAGTTTGAACTGGGACACCGGGGAGCTGTTTTTT. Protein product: CASSLNWDTGELFF.